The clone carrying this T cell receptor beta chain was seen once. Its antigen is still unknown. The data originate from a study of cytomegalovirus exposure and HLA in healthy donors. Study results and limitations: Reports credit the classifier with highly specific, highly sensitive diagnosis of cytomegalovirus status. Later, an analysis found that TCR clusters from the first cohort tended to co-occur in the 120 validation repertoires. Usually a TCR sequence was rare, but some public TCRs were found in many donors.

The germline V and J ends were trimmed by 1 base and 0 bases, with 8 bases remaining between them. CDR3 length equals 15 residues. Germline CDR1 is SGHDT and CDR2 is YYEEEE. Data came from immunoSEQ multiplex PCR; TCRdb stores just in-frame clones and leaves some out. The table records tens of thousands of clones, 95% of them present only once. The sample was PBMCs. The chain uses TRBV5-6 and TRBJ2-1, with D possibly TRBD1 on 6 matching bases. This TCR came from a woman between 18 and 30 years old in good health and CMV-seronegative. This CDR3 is CASSLTGFSYNEQFF. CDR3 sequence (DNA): TGTGCCAGCAGCTTGACAGGGTTCTCCTACAATGAGCAGTTCTTC.